Below, one TCR beta chain is given with its context. No antigen is known for it. In the PCR, 60 Vbeta and 13 Jbeta primers were used. Here immunoSEQ multiplex PCR was the method, and the copy in TCRdb shows in-frame clones only, minus some. The sample has 150,000 to 200,000 clones, around 78% seen once. These data originate in a study of cytomegalovirus exposure and HLA in healthy donors. Among the donors, all were healthy bone marrow donors. Study results and limitations: Whilst most TCR sequences proved rare, a subset of public TCRs occurred across many donors.

Sequencing was done on a sample of PBMCs. The receptor was isolated from a woman aged 40-49 years in good health and CMV-seronegative.

This CDR3 is CASSESRGETQYF. The DNA for the CDR3 is TGTGCCAGCAGTGAAAGCAGGGGAGAGACCCAGTACTTC. The V call is TRBV6-1, the J call TRBJ2-5; TRBD1 is a possible D gene (6 bases). The V gene lost 2 bases and the J gene lost 4 bases, with 8 bases spanning the gap. Per the germline V gene, CDR1 is MNHNS and CDR2 is SASEGT. This CDR3 is 13 amino acids long.